The rows below give T cell receptor beta chains drawn from one sample of a study of CD8 T cells in ankylosing spondylitis. Via MiXCR, TCRdb re-called the 5' RACE reads, giving one row per CDR3 protein. The table records 250,000 to 400,000 distinct CDR3 sequences, around a tenth of them present only once. The sequenced sample was blood, either unsorted or a sorted T cell fraction (not recorded which). Receptor source: a female donor with ankylosing spondylitis or in good health (not recorded which). The CDR3 runs from the conserved cysteine through the conserved F or W. A D gene is named only where the DNA matches it firmly. The listing skips clone size in some rows; elsewhere it reads once, few, many or a size class.

V gene,CDR3 length,D gene,J gene,clone size,CDR3 protein,CDR3 DNA
TRBV6-5,13,TRBD1,TRBJ1-2,many,CASSSPGQGLYTF,TGTGCCAGCAGTTCACCGGGACAGGGGTTGTACACCTTC
TRBV4-2,15,NA,TRBJ2-7,few,CASSAPGSNSYEQYF,TGTGCCAGCAGCGCCCCCGGGTCTAACTCCTACGAGCAGTACTTC
TRBV7-9,13,NA,TRBJ2-6,few,CASSFRQGLVLTF,TGTGCCAGCAGCTTTCGCCAGGGGTTAGTCCTGACTTTC
TRBV12-3/TRBV12-4,14,NA,TRBJ1-6,many,CASSFRGYNSPLHF,TGTGCCAGCAGTTTTCGGGGGTACAATTCACCCCTCCACTTT
TRBV9,16,NA,TRBJ1-2,NA,CASSVDPGQTNYGYTF,TGTGCCAGCAGCGTAGACCCGGGGCAGACCAACTATGGCTACACCTTC
TRBV25-1,15,NA,TRBJ2-5,few,CASSVLGSFRETQYF,TGTGCCAGCAGCGTCCTCGGGAGTTTCCGAGAGACCCAGTACTTC
TRBV18,15,TRBD1,TRBJ2-7,many,CASSPTGQGSYEQYF,TGTGCCAGCTCACCCACGGGACAGGGGTCCTACGAGCAGTACTTC
TRBV7-2,16,NA,TRBJ1-6,many,CASSLEGTHQSSPLHF,TGTGCCAGCAGCTTAGAAGGGACGCATCAGAGCTCACCCCTCCACTTT
TRBV20-1,14,NA,TRBJ2-5,many,CSARVWGQKETQYF,TGCAGTGCTAGAGTTTGGGGGCAGAAAGAGACCCAGTACTTC
TRBV20-1,14,TRBD1,TRBJ2-7,many,CSARDRTGYNEQYF,TGCAGTGCTAGAGATCGGACAGGGTATAACGAGCAGTACTTC
TRBV5-1,14,NA,TRBJ2-5,many,CASSLGQPQETQYF,TGCGCCAGCAGCTTGGGTCAGCCTCAAGAGACCCAGTACTTC
TRBV5-1,15,NA,TRBJ2-3,many,CASSLVGGNTDTQYF,TGCGCCAGCAGCTTGGTGGGGGGAAACACAGATACGCAGTATTTT
TRBV20-1,15,NA,TRBJ2-7,many,CSARFASSGTYEQYF,TGCAGTGCTAGGTTTGCTTCATCCGGCACTTACGAGCAGTACTTC
TRBV20-1,16,NA,TRBJ2-7,many,CSAREGFGGIFYEQYF,TGCAGTGCTAGAGAGGGGTTTGGGGGGATATTCTACGAGCAGTACTTC
TRBV20-1,19,TRBD2,TRBJ2-5,many,CSARDSSGTNMRNQETQYF,TGCAGTGCTAGGGATTCTAGCGGCACCAATATGAGGAACCAAGAGACCCAGTACTTC
TRBV10-3,14,NA,TRBJ1-1,many,CAISELKGQGEAFF,TGTGCCATCAGTGAATTAAAGGGTCAAGGTGAAGCTTTCTTT
TRBV5-5,16,TRBD2,TRBJ2-1,many,CASSLSTSVSYNEQFF,TGTGCCAGCAGCTTATCGACTAGCGTCTCCTACAATGAGCAGTTCTTC
TRBV15,15,NA,TRBJ1-1,many,CATSRERGGYTEAFF,TGTGCCACCAGCAGAGAAAGGGGGGGTTACACTGAAGCTTTCTTT
TRBV11-2,13,NA,TRBJ2-5,many,CASSLFGVDGEYF,TGTGCCAGCAGCTTATTTGGGGTGGATGGGGAGTACTTC
TRBV20-1,13,TRBD2,TRBJ2-1,many,CSARGLAGGEQFF,TGCAGTGCTAGAGGGCTAGCGGGAGGCGAGCAGTTCTTC
TRBV5-1,14,NA,TRBJ2-2,few,CASSRDPNTGELFF,TGCGCCAGCAGCCGGGACCCCAACACCGGGGAGCTGTTTTTT
TRBV5-1,17,TRBD1,TRBJ2-1,many,CASSLEAGGTSYNEQFF,TGCGCCAGCAGCTTGGAAGCAGGGGGCACCTCCTACAATGAGCAGTTCTTC